This is a list of T cell receptor beta chains from one sample in a study of T cells in localized non-small cell lung cancer. The data were produced by immunoSEQ multiplex PCR, yet TCRdb's version contains in-frame clones alone and is incomplete. The sample holds tens of thousands of clones, 86% seen once. Sequences were derived from peripheral blood, sampled before any cancer treatment. The receptors derive from a woman aged 40-69 years with stage I lung adenocarcinoma. Both conserved end residues are part of each CDR3. The D gene is left open where the match is weak. Clone size is given for some rows only: seen once, a few or many times, or a class if the clone is expanded.

TRBV7-2,NA,NA,TRBJ2-7,TGTGCCAGCAGCTTACAAGGGGACGAGCAGTACTTC,CASSLQGDEQYF
TRBV19,NA,NA,TRBJ2-5,TGTGCCAGTAGTATAATCGCGGGGCGAGAGACCCAGTACTTC,CASSIIAGRETQYF
TRBV14,NA,NA,TRBJ2-1,TGTGCCAGCAGCCATGCGGGGGCCCACAATGAGCAGTTCTTC,CASSHAGAHNEQFF
TRBV18,TRBD1,few,TRBJ1-2,TGTGCCAGCTCACCCCGGGACAGCCTCTATGGCTACACCTTC,CASSPRDSLYGYTF
TRBV11-2,TRBD1,NA,TRBJ2-2,TGTGCCAGCAGCTTAAGTAGGGGGCCGGGGGAGCTGTTTTTT,CASSLSRGPGELFF
TRBV7-2,TRBD1,NA,TRBJ1-2,TGTGCCAGCAGCCACCGACAGGGACGCGACTATGGCTACACCTTC,CASSHRQGRDYGYTF
TRBV7-9,NA,NA,TRBJ2-2,TGTGCCAGCAGCCTCAACACCGGGGAGCTGTTTTTT,CASSLNTGELFF
TRBV7-3,TRBD1,NA,TRBJ1-6,TGTGCCAGCAGCCATGGGACAGGGGGATCACCCCTCCACTTT,CASSHGTGGSPLHF
TRBV5-8,NA,NA,TRBJ2-5,TGTGCCAGCAGCTTGGAGGATTACTCGTACGAGACCCAGTACTTC,CASSLEDYSYETQYF
TRBV5-4,NA,NA,TRBJ1-2,TGTGCCAGCAGCTTGGTCGGGGACGTAGACTATGGCTACACCTTC,CASSLVGDVDYGYTF
TRBV7-3,TRBD1,NA,TRBJ2-1,TGTGCCAGCAGCTTACTCGGCCGGGACAGCATTAGGAATGAGCAGTTCTTC,CASSLLGRDSIRNEQFF
TRBV5-8,NA,NA,TRBJ1-1,TGTGCCAGCAGACGGGAATCGGGGAAAAGACCTGAAGCTTTCTTT,CASRRESGKRPEAFF
TRBV27,NA,once,TRBJ2-7,TGTGCCAGCAGTTTTAGTACCGTCACTAGCCAGAGGCACTACGAGCAGTACTTC,CASSFSTVTSQRHYEQYF
TRBV19,NA,NA,TRBJ1-3,TGTGCCAGTAGTATAGGAACAGCTGGAAACACCATATATTTT,CASSIGTAGNTIYF
TRBV5-6,NA,NA,TRBJ2-7,TGTGCCAGCAGCTCCGGGACTTTTAACTACGAGCAGTACTTC,CASSSGTFNYEQYF
TRBV9,NA,NA,TRBJ2-3,TGTGCCAGCAGCGGGGGGTCTGGCTCCTTAACAGATACGCAGTATTTT,CASSGGSGSLTDTQYF
TRBV7-9,NA,NA,TRBJ2-5,TGTGCCAGCAGCTTAGTTCGGGCGCGGGAGACCCAGTACTTC,CASSLVRARETQYF
TRBV30,NA,NA,TRBJ2-2,TGTGCCAAAGGGGGGAACACCGGGGAGCTGTTTTTT,CAKGGNTGELFF
TRBV25-1,NA,NA,TRBJ1-2,TGTGCCAGCAGTGTTCCAGGGGCGTATGGCTACACCTTC,CASSVPGAYGYTF
TRBV5-1,NA,NA,TRBJ2-7,TGCGCCAGCAGCTTGGCCGGGGGACTTTACTACGAGCAGTACTTC,CASSLAGGLYYEQYF
TRBV29-1,TRBD1,medium-sized,TRBJ1-1,TGCAGCGTTGAGACAGGGGTCACTGAAGCTTTCTTT,CSVETGVTEAFF
TRBV6-1,NA,NA,TRBJ1-5,TGTGCCAACCGGGACAAAAATCAGCCCCAGCATTTT,CANRDKNQPQHF
TRBV5-4,NA,NA,TRBJ2-3,TGTGCCAGCAGCTCCGACCTTGATATCCTCTCAGATACGCAGTATTTT,CASSSDLDILSDTQYF
TRBV2,NA,NA,TRBJ2-7,TGTGCCAGCAAGTCTGACAGCGCCGAGCAGTACTTC,CASKSDSAEQYF
TRBV5-4,NA,NA,TRBJ1-2,TGTGCCAGCAGCCCTTCCCCGGGAGGCCGCAGAAACTATGGCTACACCTTC,CASSPSPGGRRNYGYTF
TRBV5-6,NA,NA,TRBJ2-7,TGTGCCAGCAGCTTGATTGGCGGAACCTACGAGCAGTACTTC,CASSLIGGTYEQYF
TRBV29-1,TRBD1,NA,TRBJ2-3,TGCAGCGCTGGGGCGACAGGGATCGGTGGAGATACGCAGTATTTT,CSAGATGIGGDTQYF
TRBV28,TRBD1,few,TRBJ1-5,TGTGCCAGCAGTCCCGGGACAGTCAATCAGCCCCAGCATTTT,CASSPGTVNQPQHF
TRBV6-5,TRBD1,NA,TRBJ1-1,TGTGCCAGCAGTTACGACAGGGGAGTGCGGACTGAAGCTTTCTTT,CASSYDRGVRTEAFF
TRBV11-2,TRBD1,few,TRBJ1-6,TGTGCCAGCAGCTTAAAGTCGCAGGGGGGTTCACCCCTCCACTTT,CASSLKSQGGSPLHF
TRBV1,NA,NA,TRBJ1-5,TGCACCAGCAGCCAAGATCAACTAAGCAATCAGCCCCAGCATTTT,CTSSQDQLSNQPQHF
TRBV5-8,NA,NA,TRBJ2-6,TGTGCCAGCAGCTTGTCCTTAACAGGCTCTGGGGCCAACGTCCTGACTTTC,CASSLSLTGSGANVLTF
TRBV7-2,NA,NA,TRBJ2-7,TGTGCCAGCAGCTCCCTGGGAAGGGCCCTCGAAGAGCAGTACTTC,CASSSLGRALEEQYF
TRBV6-6,NA,NA,TRBJ2-2,TGTGCCAGCGAGAGAGATGACGGGGAGCTGTTTTTT,CASERDDGELFF
TRBV29-1,NA,few,TRBJ2-6,TGCAGCGTTGAAGATTCAGGGTCTGGGGCCAACGTCCTGACTTTC,CSVEDSGSGANVLTF
TRBV9,NA,NA,TRBJ1-5,TGTGCCAGCAGCGCAGGTAGCAATCAGCCCCAGCATTTT,CASSAGSNQPQHF
TRBV5-6,NA,NA,TRBJ2-7,TGTGCCAGCAGCGTTAGCGTCACCTACGAGCAGTACTTC,CASSVSVTYEQYF
TRBV28,NA,NA,TRBJ1-6,TGTGCCAGCATGTCTGGGGCAGGGTTAATTTCACCCCTCCACTTT,CASMSGAGLISPLHF
TRBV11-2,TRBD2,NA,TRBJ2-5,TGTGCCAGCAGCCCAAACAAACTAGCGGGGGGGCTTGTAGAGACCCAGTACTTC,CASSPNKLAGGLVETQYF
TRBV4-1,TRBD2,NA,TRBJ2-7,TGCGCCAGCAGCCAAGATCAACTAGCGGGGGGCCCCTACTTC,CASSQDQLAGGPYF
TRBV7-2,NA,NA,TRBJ2-3,TGTGCCAGCAGCAGAGACAGGGACTATACAGATACGCAGTATTTT,CASSRDRDYTDTQYF
TRBV2,NA,NA,TRBJ2-7,TGTGCCAGCAGTGGCCCGGGGCGGGTAGGGGCCTACGAGCAGTACTTC,CASSGPGRVGAYEQYF
TRBV7-8,NA,NA,TRBJ1-5,TGTGCCAGCAGCCGCTTAGTGGCGGGGGAGGGTCAGCCCCAGCATTTT,CASSRLVAGEGQPQHF
TRBV5-1,NA,NA,TRBJ1-6,TGCGCCAGCAGCTTGGCGGGGGGCTCAGATAATTCACCCCTCCACTTT,CASSLAGGSDNSPLHF
TRBV5-6,TRBD1,NA,TRBJ2-7,TGTGCCAGCAGCCCGAAACCGGGACAGGTTAGTTCCTACGAGCAGTACTTC,CASSPKPGQVSSYEQYF
TRBV7-9,NA,NA,TRBJ2-3,TGTGCCAGCAGCCCCCGGAGGGCAGATACTAGCACAGATACGCAGTATTTT,CASSPRRADTSTDTQYF
TRBV2,NA,few,TRBJ1-6,TGTGCCAGCAGTGACGGGCAGGGGACGTATTCACCCCTCCACTTT,CASSDGQGTYSPLHF